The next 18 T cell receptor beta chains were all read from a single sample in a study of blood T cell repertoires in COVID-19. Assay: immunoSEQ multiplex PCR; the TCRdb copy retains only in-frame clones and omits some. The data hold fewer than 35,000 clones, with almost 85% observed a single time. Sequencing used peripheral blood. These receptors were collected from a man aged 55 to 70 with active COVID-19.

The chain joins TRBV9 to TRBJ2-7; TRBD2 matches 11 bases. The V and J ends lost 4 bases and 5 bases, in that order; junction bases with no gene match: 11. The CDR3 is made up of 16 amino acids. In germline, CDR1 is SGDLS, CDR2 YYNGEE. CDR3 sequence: CASSPNGLAGGNEQYF. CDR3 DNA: TGTGCCAGCAGCCCAAACGGACTAGCGGGCGGGAACGAGCAGTACTTC.

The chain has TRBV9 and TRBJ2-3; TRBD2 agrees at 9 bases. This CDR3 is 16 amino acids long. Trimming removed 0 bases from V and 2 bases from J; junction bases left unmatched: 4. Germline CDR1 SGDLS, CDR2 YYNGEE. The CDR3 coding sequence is TGTGCCAGCAGCGTAGCTGCGGGAGGGGTCACAGATACGCAGTATTTT. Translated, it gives CASSVAAGGVTDTQYF.

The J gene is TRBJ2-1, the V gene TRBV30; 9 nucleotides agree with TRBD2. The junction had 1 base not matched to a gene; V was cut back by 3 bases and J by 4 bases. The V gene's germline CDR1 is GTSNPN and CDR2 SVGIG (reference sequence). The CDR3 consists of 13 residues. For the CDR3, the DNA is TGTGCCTGGAGGACTAGCGGTTACAATGAGCAGTTCTTC. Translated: CAWRTSGYNEQFF. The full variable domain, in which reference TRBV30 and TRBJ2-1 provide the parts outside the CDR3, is SQTIHQWPATLVQPVGSPLSLECTVEGTSNPNLYWYRQAAGRGLQLLFYSVGIGQISSEVPQNLSASRPQDRQFILSSKKLLLSDSGFYLCAWRTSGYNEQFFGPGTRLTVL.

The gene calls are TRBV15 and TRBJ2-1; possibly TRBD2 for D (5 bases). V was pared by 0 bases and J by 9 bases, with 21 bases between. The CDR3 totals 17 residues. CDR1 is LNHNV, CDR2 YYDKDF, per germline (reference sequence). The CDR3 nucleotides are TGTGCCACCAGCAGAGATTGGGCGGGCTCTCTTCTGGGTGAGCAGTTCTTC. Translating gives CATSRDWAGSLLGEQFF.

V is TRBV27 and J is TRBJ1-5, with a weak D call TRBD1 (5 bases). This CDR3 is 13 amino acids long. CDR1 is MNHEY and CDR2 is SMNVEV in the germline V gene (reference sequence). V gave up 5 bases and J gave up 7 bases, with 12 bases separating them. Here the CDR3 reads CASSMGGRQPQHF. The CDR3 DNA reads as TGTGCCAGCAGTATGGGGGGAAGACAGCCCCAGCATTTT.

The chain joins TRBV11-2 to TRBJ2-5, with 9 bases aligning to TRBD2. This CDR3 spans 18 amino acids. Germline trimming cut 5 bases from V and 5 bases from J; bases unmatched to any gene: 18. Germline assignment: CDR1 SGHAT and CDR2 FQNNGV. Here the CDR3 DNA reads TGTGCCAGCAGCCCCGTGGGGCCCGTAAAAGCGGGAGGTGAGACCCAGTACTTC. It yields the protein CASSPVGPVKAGGETQYF. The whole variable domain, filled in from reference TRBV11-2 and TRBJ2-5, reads EAGVAQSPRYKIIEKRQSVAFWCNPISGHATLYWYQQILGQGPKLLIQFQNNGVVDDSQLPKDRFSAERLKGVDSTLKIQPAKLEDSAVYLCASSPVGPVKAGGETQYFGPGTRLLVL.

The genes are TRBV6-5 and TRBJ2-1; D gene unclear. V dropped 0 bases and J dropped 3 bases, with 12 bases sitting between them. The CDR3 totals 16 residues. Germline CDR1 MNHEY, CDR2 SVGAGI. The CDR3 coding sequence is TGTGCCAGCAGTTACTCGAGGCAGACTCTCTACAATGAGCAGTTCTTC. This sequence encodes CASSYSRQTLYNEQFF.

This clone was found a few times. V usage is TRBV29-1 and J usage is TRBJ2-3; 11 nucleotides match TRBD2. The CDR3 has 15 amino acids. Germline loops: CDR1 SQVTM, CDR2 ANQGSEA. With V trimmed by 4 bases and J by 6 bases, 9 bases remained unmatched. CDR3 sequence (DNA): TGCAGCGTTGGGCTCCGACTAGCGGGATCTGATACGCAGTATTTT. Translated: CSVGLRLAGSDTQYF.

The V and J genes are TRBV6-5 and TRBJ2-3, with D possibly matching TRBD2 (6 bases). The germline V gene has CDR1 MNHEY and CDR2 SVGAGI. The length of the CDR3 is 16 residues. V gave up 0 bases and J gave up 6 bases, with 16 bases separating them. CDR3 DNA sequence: TGTGCCAGCAGTTACTCGCTGGGACTCGACCTTGATACGCAGTATTTT. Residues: CASSYSLGLDLDTQYF.

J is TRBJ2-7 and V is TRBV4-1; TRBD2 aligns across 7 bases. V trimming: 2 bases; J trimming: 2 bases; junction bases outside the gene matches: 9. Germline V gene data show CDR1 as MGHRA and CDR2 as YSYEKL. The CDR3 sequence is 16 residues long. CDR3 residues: CASSQNGRWPTYEQYV. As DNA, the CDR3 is TGCGCCAGCAGCCAAAACGGGAGGTGGCCGACCTACGAGCAGTACGTC.

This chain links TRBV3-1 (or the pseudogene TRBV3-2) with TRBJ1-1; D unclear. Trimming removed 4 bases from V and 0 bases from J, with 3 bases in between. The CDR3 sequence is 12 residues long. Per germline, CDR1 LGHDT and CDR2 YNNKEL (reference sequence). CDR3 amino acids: CASSRLNTEAFF. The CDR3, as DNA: TGTGCCAGCAGCCGGCTGAACACTGAAGCTTTCTTT.

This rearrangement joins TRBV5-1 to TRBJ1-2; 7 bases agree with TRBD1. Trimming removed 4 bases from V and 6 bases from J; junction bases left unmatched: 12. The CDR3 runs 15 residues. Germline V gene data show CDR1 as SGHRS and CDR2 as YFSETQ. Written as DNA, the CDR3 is TGCGCCAGCAGCAGGGACGGACAGGATCGAAATGGCTACACCTTC. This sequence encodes CASSRDGQDRNGYTF.

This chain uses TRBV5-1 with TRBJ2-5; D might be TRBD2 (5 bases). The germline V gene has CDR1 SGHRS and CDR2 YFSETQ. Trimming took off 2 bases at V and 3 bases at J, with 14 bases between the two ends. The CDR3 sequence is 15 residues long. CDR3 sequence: CASSFGGNKEETQYF. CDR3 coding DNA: TGCGCCAGCAGCTTTGGAGGCAACAAAGAAGAGACCCAGTACTTC.

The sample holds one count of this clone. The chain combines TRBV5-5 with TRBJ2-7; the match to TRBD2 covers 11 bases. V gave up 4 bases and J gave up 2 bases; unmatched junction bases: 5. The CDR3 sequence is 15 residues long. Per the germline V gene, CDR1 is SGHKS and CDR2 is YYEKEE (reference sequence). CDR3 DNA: TGTGCCAGCAGCAAGGGACTAGCGGAGACCTACGAGCAGTACGTC. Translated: CASSKGLAETYEQYV.

CDR3 DNA: TGTGCCACCAGCAGAGGCCCCCTGGGGGAGGGCCTATACTGGAATGAGCAGTTCTTC. Encoded protein: CATSRGPLGEGLYWNEQFF. The genes are TRBV15 and TRBJ2-1, with 7 positions matching TRBD2. The junction had 19 bases not matched to a gene; V was cut back by 1 base and J by 7 bases. This CDR3 is built from 19 residues. Germline loops: CDR1 LNHNV, CDR2 YYDKDF (reference sequence).

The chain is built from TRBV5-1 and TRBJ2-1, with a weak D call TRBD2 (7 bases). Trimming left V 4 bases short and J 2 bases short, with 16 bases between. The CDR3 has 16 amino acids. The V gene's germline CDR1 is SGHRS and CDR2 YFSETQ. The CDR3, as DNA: TGCGCCAGCAGCCCCGGGGGCGGGAGCGCCTACAATGAGCAGTTCTTC. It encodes CASSPGGGSAYNEQFF.

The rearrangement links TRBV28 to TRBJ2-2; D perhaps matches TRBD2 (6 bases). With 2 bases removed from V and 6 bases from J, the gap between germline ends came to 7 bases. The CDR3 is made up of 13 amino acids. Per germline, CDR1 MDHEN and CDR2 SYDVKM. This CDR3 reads CASSLRLAGELFF. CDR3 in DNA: TGTGCCAGCAGTTTAAGACTAGCCGGGGAGCTGTTTTTT.

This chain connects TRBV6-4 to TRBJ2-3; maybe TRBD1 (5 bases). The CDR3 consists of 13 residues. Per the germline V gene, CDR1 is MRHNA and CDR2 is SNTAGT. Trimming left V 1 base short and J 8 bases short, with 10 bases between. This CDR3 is CASSDYTGRTQYF. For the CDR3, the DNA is TGTGCCAGCAGTGACTATACAGGTCGTACGCAGTATTTT.